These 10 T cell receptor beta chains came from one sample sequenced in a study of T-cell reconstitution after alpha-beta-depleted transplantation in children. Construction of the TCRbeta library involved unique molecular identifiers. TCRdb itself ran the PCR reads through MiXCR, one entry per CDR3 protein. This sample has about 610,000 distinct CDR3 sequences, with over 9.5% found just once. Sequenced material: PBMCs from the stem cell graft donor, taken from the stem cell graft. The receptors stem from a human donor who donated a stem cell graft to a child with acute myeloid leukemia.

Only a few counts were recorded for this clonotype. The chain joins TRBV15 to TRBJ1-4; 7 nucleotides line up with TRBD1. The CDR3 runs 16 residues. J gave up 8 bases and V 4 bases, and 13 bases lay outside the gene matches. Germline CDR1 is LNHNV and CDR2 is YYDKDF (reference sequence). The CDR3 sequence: CATSTIFGDRVEKLFF. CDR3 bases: TGTGCCACCAGCACAATATTCGGGGACAGAGTCGAAAAACTGTTTTTT. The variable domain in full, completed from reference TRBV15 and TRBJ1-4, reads DAMVIQNPRYQVTQFGKPVTLSCSQTLNHNVMYWYQQKSSQAPKLLFHYYDKDFNNEADTPDNFQSRRPNTSFCFLDIRSPGLGDTAMYLCATSTIFGDRVEKLFFGSGTQLSVL.

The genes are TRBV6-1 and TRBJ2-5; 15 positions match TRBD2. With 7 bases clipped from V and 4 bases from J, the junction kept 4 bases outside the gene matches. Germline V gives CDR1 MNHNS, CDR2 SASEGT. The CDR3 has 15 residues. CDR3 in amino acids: CASTGLAGGRETQYF. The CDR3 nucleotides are TGTGCCAGCACCGGACTAGCGGGAGGGCGAGAGACCCAGTACTTC.

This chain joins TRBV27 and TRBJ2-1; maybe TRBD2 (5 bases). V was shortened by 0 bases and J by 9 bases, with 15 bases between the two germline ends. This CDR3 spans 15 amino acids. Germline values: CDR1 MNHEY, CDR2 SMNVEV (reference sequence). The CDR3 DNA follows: TGTGCCAGCAGTTTATCGGTGGTAGCGTATGGTGAGCAGTTCTTC. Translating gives CASSLSVVAYGEQFF.

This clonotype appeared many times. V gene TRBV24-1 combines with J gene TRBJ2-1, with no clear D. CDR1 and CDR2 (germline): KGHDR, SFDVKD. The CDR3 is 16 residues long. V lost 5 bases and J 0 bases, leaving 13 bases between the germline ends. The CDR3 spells CATSGRKDNSYNEQFF. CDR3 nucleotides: TGTGCCACCAGTGGACGGAAGGATAACTCCTACAATGAGCAGTTCTTC.

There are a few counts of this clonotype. The CDR3 DNA is TGTGCCACACCCGGGACTAGCGGGAGTTTGACCGGGGAGCTGTTTTTT. Its protein is CATPGTSGSLTGELFF. This sequence joins TRBV15 and TRBJ2-2; 14 bases are shared with TRBD2. The CDR3 runs to 16 residues. Germline assignment: CDR1 LNHNV and CDR2 YYDKDF (reference sequence). V lost 9 bases to trimming and J lost 5 bases; unmatched junction nucleotides: 8.

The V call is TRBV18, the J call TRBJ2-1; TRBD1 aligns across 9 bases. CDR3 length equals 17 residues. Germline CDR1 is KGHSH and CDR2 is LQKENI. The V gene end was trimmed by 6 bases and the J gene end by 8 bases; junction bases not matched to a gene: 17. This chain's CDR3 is CASSPPGQGVGMHEQFF. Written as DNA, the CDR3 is TGTGCCAGCTCTCCGCCGGGACAGGGAGTGGGAATGCATGAGCAGTTCTTC.

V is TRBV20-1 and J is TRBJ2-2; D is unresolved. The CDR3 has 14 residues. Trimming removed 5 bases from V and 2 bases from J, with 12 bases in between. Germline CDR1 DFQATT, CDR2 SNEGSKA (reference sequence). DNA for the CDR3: TGCAGTGCTGCGTTTCAGGTTAACACCGGGGAGCTGTTTTTT. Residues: CSAAFQVNTGELFF.

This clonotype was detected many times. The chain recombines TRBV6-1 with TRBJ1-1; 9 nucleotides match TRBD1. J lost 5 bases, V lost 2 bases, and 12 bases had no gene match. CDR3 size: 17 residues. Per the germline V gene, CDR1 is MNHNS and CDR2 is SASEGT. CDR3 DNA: TGTGCCAGCAGTGAACAAGGCGGGGGGACAGGGCGGACTGAAGCTTTCTTT. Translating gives CASSEQGGGTGRTEAFF.

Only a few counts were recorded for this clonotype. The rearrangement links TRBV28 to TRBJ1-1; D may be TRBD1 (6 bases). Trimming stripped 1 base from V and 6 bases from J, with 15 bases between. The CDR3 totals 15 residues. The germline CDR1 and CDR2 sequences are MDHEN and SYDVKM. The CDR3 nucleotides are TGTGCCAGCAGTTTATCCCGAAGGGGGAGACCTGAAGCTTTCTTT. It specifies CASSLSRRGRPEAFF.

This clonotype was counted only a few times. Here the CDR3 reads CAISESPGNSYEQYF. CDR3 nucleotides: TGTGCCATCAGTGAGTCCCCGGGCAACTCCTACGAGCAGTACTTC. This chain connects TRBV10-3 to TRBJ2-7; D gene unclear. The CDR3 sequence is 15 residues long. Deletions cut 0 bases from V and 0 bases from J, with 9 bases between. Germline values: CDR1 ENHRY, CDR2 SYGVKD.